The 13 T cell receptor beta chains listed next were all sequenced from one sample in a study of blood T cell repertoires in COVID-19. Repertoires were generated with immunoSEQ multiplex PCR, while TCRdb's copy carries only in-frame clones and drops some. The repertoire includes 100,000 or so clones, more than 90% of them detected once, and 1.5% to 2.5% sits in the top ten. The sample consisted of peripheral blood. Source of these receptors: a woman between 45 and 60 years old with COVID-19, enrolled during active disease.

The rearrangement joins TRBV27 to TRBJ2-1, with 7 bases that match TRBD2. From germline, CDR1 is MNHEY and CDR2 SMNVEV (reference sequence). The CDR3 is 15 amino acids. Germline trimming cut 3 bases from V and 5 bases from J; bases unmatched to any gene: 7. This CDR3 reads CASSFSLAVDNEQFF. The CDR3 DNA sequence: TGTGCCAGCAGTTTTAGTCTAGCGGTGGACAATGAGCAGTTCTTC.

The chain carries TRBV24-1 and TRBJ2-1, with TRBD1 matching 8 bases. Trimming at V came to 3 bases and at J to 2 bases, leaving 11 bases not matched to a gene. The CDR3 has 18 amino acids. From germline, CDR1 is KGHDR and CDR2 SFDVKD. The CDR3 sequence: CATSDASPGQAPYNEQFF. The CDR3 DNA reads as TGTGCCACCAGTGATGCTAGTCCGGGACAGGCGCCCTACAATGAGCAGTTCTTC.

The sample holds a few counts of this clone. The rearrangement links TRBV21-1 to TRBJ2-7; TRBD1, the table's D call, was not compared with the DNA. TRBV21-1 is an annotated pseudogene. The CDR3 consists of 14 residues. The chain's CDR3 is CASSKSGRPYEQYV. The CDR3 nucleotides are TGTGCCAGCAGCAAATCCGGCAGGCCTTACGAGCAGTACGTC.

J is TRBJ1-2 and V is TRBV7-9; D might be TRBD1 (5 bases). This CDR3 spans 14 amino acids. V was clipped by 5 bases and J by 1 base, with 11 bases between them. Germline CDR1 SEHNR, CDR2 FQNEAQ (reference sequence). The CDR3: CASSAGGGNYGYTF. The CDR3 coding sequence is TGTGCCAGCAGCGCAGGCGGGGGTAACTATGGCTACACCTTC.

J is TRBJ2-3 and V is TRBV11-3, with 7 bases aligning to TRBD1. Germline-derived CDR1 and CDR2 are SGHNT and YENEEA. There are 13 residues in the CDR3. Trimming took 5 bases from V and 4 from J; bases not matched to a gene: 3. In DNA, the CDR3 is TGTGCCAGCAGCCGTGGACAGGCAGATACGCAGTATTTT. Protein product: CASSRGQADTQYF.

CDR3 coding DNA: TGTGCCAGCAGCCTCCTTAGTAGTAGTGAGCAGTTCTTC. This encodes CASSLLSSSEQFF. The chain uses TRBV3-1 (or the pseudogene TRBV3-2) and TRBJ2-1, with D unclear. This CDR3 comprises 13 residues. V was pared by 4 bases and J by 9 bases, with 13 bases between. Germline CDR1 LGHDT, CDR2 YNNKEL (reference sequence).

V gene TRBV19 combines with J gene TRBJ2-1; D perhaps matches TRBD1 (6 bases). Trimming removed 6 bases at V and 15 bases at J, with 21 bases between. Looked up from germline, CDR1 is LNHDA and CDR2 is SQIVND (reference sequence). This CDR3 has 13 amino acids. CDR3 nucleotides: TGTGCCAGTAGCCCGGGACACGGGGATGTGGCGTTCTTC. Protein: CASSPGHGDVAFF.

This chain uses TRBV5-1 with TRBJ2-3; no clear D gene. Germline V gives CDR1 SGHRS, CDR2 YFSETQ. V lost 1 base and J lost 6, with 15 bases in between. The CDR3 length is 15 residues. CDR3 in DNA: TGCGCCAGCAGCTTGAGTGTCAGGTCCCACGATACGCAGTATTTT. It is translated as CASSLSVRSHDTQYF.

The chain has TRBV4-3 and TRBJ1-2; no firm D call. Trimming stripped 4 bases from V and 3 bases from J, with 15 bases between. Germline V gene lookup returns CDR1 LGHNA and CDR2 YSLEER. The CDR3 consists of 15 residues. CDR3 nucleotide sequence: TGCGCCAGCAGCCCCTCCTCACAGTCGCACTATGGCTACACCTTC. Protein product: CASSPSSQSHYGYTF.

The chain recombines TRBV7-2 with TRBJ2-7; D unclear. Germline CDR1 reads SGHTA; CDR2 reads FQGNSA. The CDR3 totals 15 residues. V lost 0 bases and J 7 bases, leaving 16 bases between the germline ends. In DNA, the CDR3 is TGTGCCAGCAGCTTAGCGAGGATCACGGCCGCAGAGCAGTACTTC. Its protein product is CASSLARITAAEQYF.

V is TRBV24-1 and J is TRBJ1-5, with TRBD1 matching 11 bases. V lost 3 bases and J lost 8; bases outside the gene matches: 5. In germline, CDR1 is KGHDR, CDR2 SFDVKD. The CDR3 has 15 residues. As DNA, the CDR3 is TGTGCCACCAGTGATACCGGGACAGGGGGTAAGCCCCAGCATTTT. Translating it yields CATSDTGTGGKPQHF.

The J gene is TRBJ2-3, the V gene TRBV19, with 7 bases lining up with TRBD1. The length of the CDR3 is 12 residues. Germline lookup yields CDR1 LNHDA and CDR2 SQIVND (reference sequence). After removal of 10 bases from V and 7 bases from J, the junction contained 8 bases not matched to a gene. For the CDR3, the DNA is TGTGCCACCCAGACAGGGCGGAATACGCAGTATTTT. The encoded protein is CATQTGRNTQYF.

The V and J genes are TRBV5-5 and TRBJ1-3; 7 bases align to TRBD1. The germline CDR1 and CDR2 sequences are SGHKS and YYEKEE (reference sequence). The length of the CDR3 is 13 residues. The J segment lost 8 bases and the V segment lost 4 bases, leaving 6 bases of the junction unmatched. The CDR3 region has the DNA TGTGCCAGCAGCGGAATACAGGGGTACACCATATATTTT. It translates to CASSGIQGYTIYF.